This T cell receptor beta chain was captured in a study of T-cell memory formation after mild COVID-19. Findings and caveats of the study: SARS-CoV-2 specificity was not confirmed for second-wave clones peaking on day 37. Memory cells collected pre-infection included some clones that later responded, suggesting cross-reactive memory joined. Mostly located in CM and EM were contracting CD4+ clones, with contracting CD8+ clones located in EMRA.

This clonotype has more than one count but fewer than ten. Its target is unknown. Germline lookup yields CDR1 MNHNY and CDR2 SVGAGI (reference sequence). This CDR3 contains 11 residues. The germline V and J ends were trimmed by 11 bases and 10 bases, with 16 bases remaining between them. Using its own MiXCR run on the 5' RACE reads, TCRdb lists one record per CDR3 protein. The table shows a few hundred thousand distinct CDR3 sequences, with just under 20% occurring only once. The sequencing sample was made of PBMCs or a T cell subset sorted from them (not recorded which). The chain employs TRBV6-6 and TRBJ2-3, with D possibly TRBD1 on 5 matching bases. This clonotype was sampled from a man aged 18-30 years who had mild COVID-19 (a few samples of this study predate the infection). Cell type and time point are not known. DNA of the CDR3: TGTGCCTCGGACCAGGGCCAGCCGCAGTATTTT. This encodes CASDQGQPQYF.